This TCR beta chain was sequenced during a study of cytomegalovirus exposure and HLA in healthy donors. Sequenced by immunoSEQ multiplex PCR; TCRdb stores in-frame clones only, minus some. The sample shows roughly 330,000 clones, roughly 87% of them seen only once. CDR1 is MGHDK, CDR2 SYGVNS, per germline. The ends lost 6 bases at V and 7 bases at J; junction bases unmatched: 1. This CDR3 region has 13 residues. The chain uses TRBV25-1 and TRBJ2-2; 11 positions match TRBD1. This TCR came from a woman aged 25 to 45 in good health and CMV-seropositive. The specimen sequenced was PBMCs. The CDR3 spells CASSGTGGGELFF. The CDR3 DNA reads as TGTGCCAGCAGCGGGACAGGGGGCGGGGAGCTGTTTTTT.